The 21 T cell receptor beta chains reported below all come from one sample, sequenced in a study of blood T cell repertoires in COVID-19. The assay was immunoSEQ multiplex PCR, and TCRdb's table has in-frame clones only and misses some. The table has more than 250,000 clones, 85% to 90% seen once. The specimen was PBMCs or T cells enriched from blood (not recorded which). These receptors all stem from a woman aged 18-35 years with acute COVID-19.

The chain recombines TRBV28 with TRBJ1-1, with a weak D call TRBD1 (6 bases). The germline V gene encodes CDR1 MDHEN and CDR2 SYDVKM. This CDR3 is built from 14 residues. The ends were cut back, 5 bases at V and 1 base at J, with 11 bases in the middle. The CDR3 DNA reads TGTGCCAGCAGTCCGGGACACTGGAACACTGAAGCTTTCTTT. Translating it yields CASSPGHWNTEAFF.

The CDR3 protein is CASSTGTGTNEQFF. In DNA form, the CDR3 reads TGTGCCAGCAGCACCGGGACAGGGACCAATGAGCAGTTCTTC. The chain couples TRBV7-3 to TRBJ2-1, with 9 bases identical to TRBD1. Per the germline V gene, CDR1 is SGHTA and CDR2 is FQGTGA. The V and J ends lost 5 bases and 6 bases, in that order; junction bases with no gene match: 5. The CDR3 is made up of 14 amino acids.

CDR3 protein: CASSFSLELVNTGELFF. DNA for the CDR3: TGTGCCAGCAGCTTCTCCCTAGAGTTAGTGAACACCGGGGAGCTGTTTTTT. V usage is TRBV5-5 and J usage is TRBJ2-2; D unclear. Germline CDR1 is SGHKS and CDR2 is YYEKEE (reference sequence). The CDR3 totals 17 residues. V was cut by 2 bases and J by 1 base, with 15 bases left in between. Drawing the rest from reference TRBV5-5 and TRBJ2-2, the complete variable domain is DAGVTQSPTHLIKTRGQQVTLRCSPISGHKSVSWYQQVLGQGPQFIFQYYEKEERGRGNFPDRFSARQFPNYSSELNVNALLLGDSALYLCASSFSLELVNTGELFFGEGSRLTVL.

The V call is TRBV29-1, the J call TRBJ2-1; 7 bases map to TRBD2. Germline-derived CDR1 and CDR2 are SQVTM and ANQGSEA. This CDR3 contains 15 residues. V gave up 7 bases and J gave up 1 base; unmatched junction bases: 10. The CDR3 loop is CSAPSAGLSYNEQFF. CDR3 sequence (DNA): TGCAGCGCCCCATCCGCGGGACTATCCTACAATGAGCAGTTCTTC.

The rearrangement links TRBV5-1 to TRBJ1-2; 10 bases are shared with TRBD1. This CDR3 has 14 residues. Germline lookup yields CDR1 SGHRS and CDR2 YFSETQ. With 0 bases clipped from V and 6 bases from J, the junction kept 2 bases outside the gene matches. CDR3 sequence reads: CASSLGQGADGYTF. The CDR3 coding sequence is TGCGCCAGCAGCTTGGGACAGGGGGCGGATGGCTACACCTTC.

This clone was found once. V usage is TRBV9 and J usage is TRBJ2-7; TRBD2 agrees at 9 bases. This CDR3 is built from 13 residues. V trimming: 2 bases; J trimming: 4 bases; junction bases outside the gene matches: 1. The germline CDR1 and CDR2 sequences are SGDLS and YYNGEE. The CDR3 sequence: CASSVSGSYEQYF. CDR3 sequence (DNA): TGTGCCAGCAGCGTTAGCGGGAGTTACGAGCAGTACTTC.

As concerns this clone: The sample holds other DNA sequences that translate to the same CDR3. V usage is TRBV4-3 and J usage is TRBJ2-1, with TRBD2 matching over 9 bases. V gave up 1 base and J gave up 2 bases; unmatched junction bases: 3. Germline V lookup: CDR1 LGHNA, CDR2 YSLEER. The CDR3 has 16 amino acids. CDR3 DNA: TGCGCCAGCAGCCAAGGAGCGGGAGGCCCCTACAATGAGCAGTTCTTC. Amino acids: CASSQGAGGPYNEQFF.

The rearrangement links TRBV11-3 to TRBJ2-2; D perhaps matches TRBD1 (6 bases). V was shortened by 5 bases and J by 4 bases, with 8 bases between the two germline ends. The CDR3 loop spans 13 amino acids. The germline V gene encodes CDR1 SGHNT and CDR2 YENEEA. The CDR3 here is CASSEGGTGELFF. The CDR3 bases are TGTGCCAGCAGCGAAGGGGGCACCGGGGAGCTGTTTTTT.

This chain links TRBV2 with TRBJ1-4; TRBD1 might be the D (6 bases). This CDR3 comprises 16 residues. CDR1 SNHLY and CDR2 FYNNEI come from the germline V gene. V lost 3 bases and J 8 bases, leaving 19 bases between the germline ends. CDR3 in amino acids: CASSDPAAGAVEKLFF. As DNA, the CDR3 is TGTGCCAGCAGTGACCCCGCGGCAGGGGCCGTCGAAAAACTGTTTTTT.

This chain uses TRBV7-6 with TRBJ1-1; possible D gene TRBD1, 5 bases. Germline assignment: CDR1 SGHVS and CDR2 FNYEAQ. The CDR3 has 16 amino acids. V lost 0 bases, J lost 5 bases, and 16 bases lay in between. DNA for the CDR3: TGTGCCAGCAGCTTAGCGGGTCAGGGAAAGAGGACTGAAGCTTTCTTT. Its protein is CASSLAGQGKRTEAFF. Full variable domain (outside the CDR3, taken from reference TRBV7-6 and TRBJ1-1): GAGVSQSPRYKVTKRGQDVALRCDPISGHVSLYWYRQALGQGPEFLTYFNYEAQQDKSGLPNDRFSAERPEGSISTLTIQRTEQRDSAMYRCASSLAGQGKRTEAFFGQGTRLTVV.

In this sample, this clone turned up a few times. This chain uses TRBV27 with TRBJ1-2; D is unresolved. The germline V gene has CDR1 MNHEY and CDR2 SMNVEV (reference sequence). The CDR3 has 14 amino acids. The V and J ends lost 3 bases and 7 bases respectively, with 15 bases between them. CDR3 DNA: TGTGCCAGCAGTTTTGGATTGGCGGGAGGTGGCTACACCTTC. Protein sequence: CASSFGLAGGGYTF.

This clone was observed once. The chain is built from TRBV4-1 and TRBJ2-7; TRBD1 aligns across 8 bases. The germline CDR1 and CDR2 sequences are MGHRA and YSYEKL. The CDR3 extends over 18 amino acids. Germline trimming cut 3 bases from V and 2 bases from J; bases unmatched to any gene: 15. CDR3 amino acids: CASSHSTRGQVNTYEQYF. In DNA, the CDR3 is TGCGCCAGCAGCCATTCCACTCGGGGACAGGTGAATACCTACGAGCAGTACTTC.

The chain carries TRBV25-1 and TRBJ1-1; maybe TRBD1 (5 bases). The V gene lost 1 base and the J gene lost 2 bases, with 8 bases spanning the gap. CDR3 length: 14 residues. CDR1 MGHDK and CDR2 SYGVNS come from the germline V gene. The CDR3 nucleotides read TGTGCCAGCAGTGAATGGGGGGAAAACACTGAAGCTTTCTTT. Protein product: CASSEWGENTEAFF.

This clone came up once. This chain connects TRBV25-1 to TRBJ2-7, with no clear D. The CDR3 consists of 14 residues. Germline CDR1 reads MGHDK; CDR2 reads SYGVNS. The V end lost 8 bases, the J end lost 3 bases, and 17 bases lay between the germline ends. The CDR3 loop is CASQHTLPFYEQYF. The CDR3 DNA is TGTGCCAGCCAACACACCCTCCCCTTCTACGAGCAGTACTTC.

A single count supports this clone. The chain carries TRBV5-1 and TRBJ2-1, with 8 bases matching TRBD2. This CDR3 is built from 15 residues. The V gene's germline CDR1 is SGHRS and CDR2 YFSETQ. V was clipped by 0 bases and J by 4 bases; unmatched bases: 3. The CDR3 reads CASSLGAGGYNEQFF. In DNA form, the CDR3 reads TGCGCCAGCAGCTTGGGCGCGGGAGGATACAATGAGCAGTTCTTC.

This chain's CDR3 is CSVEDSHSLRYTF. DNA for the CDR3: TGCAGCGTTGAAGATTCCCACAGTCTGCGCTACACCTTC. The chain links TRBV29-1 to TRBJ1-2, with D unclear. The V end lost 0 bases, the J end lost 9 bases, and 14 bases lay between the germline ends. The germline V gene has CDR1 SQVTM and CDR2 ANQGSEA. This CDR3 is built from 13 residues. Full variable domain (outside the CDR3, taken from reference TRBV29-1 and TRBJ1-2): SAVISQKPSRDICQRGTSLTIQCQVDSQVTMMFWYRQQPGQSLTLIATANQGSEATYESGFVIDKFPISRPNLTFSTLTVSNMSPEDSSIYLCSVEDSHSLRYTFGSGTRLTVV.

This chain connects TRBV9 to TRBJ2-1; 11 bases are shared with TRBD2. CDR1 and CDR2 (germline): SGDLS, YYNGEE. Unmatched junction bases numbered 4, after V lost 3 bases and J lost 2 bases. CDR3 length equals 16 residues. This chain's CDR3 is CASSGLAGSPYNEQFF. The CDR3 DNA is TGTGCCAGCAGCGGACTAGCGGGATCGCCCTACAATGAGCAGTTCTTC.

The rearrangement links TRBV6-5 to TRBJ2-7; 7 bases fit TRBD1. This CDR3 comprises 15 residues. With 7 bases clipped from V and 1 base from J, the junction kept 10 bases outside the gene matches. Germline CDR1 is MNHEY and CDR2 is SVGAGI. CDR3: CASTFLPGQSYEQYF. CDR3 bases: TGTGCCAGCACTTTCCTCCCGGGACAGTCCTACGAGCAGTACTTC.

The J gene is TRBJ1-4, the V gene TRBV7-9; possibly TRBD1 for D (5 bases). V gave up 5 bases and J gave up 7 bases, with 8 bases separating them. Germline V gene lookup returns CDR1 SEHNR and CDR2 FQNEAQ (reference sequence). This CDR3 is built from 12 residues. CDR3 in DNA: TGTGCCAGCAGCCACGACAGTGAAAAACTGTTTTTT. Translated, it gives CASSHDSEKLFF.

This chain links TRBV4-1 with TRBJ2-2; 8 bases line up with TRBD1. Germline loops: CDR1 MGHRA, CDR2 YSYEKL. The junction had 5 bases not matched to a gene; V was cut back by 1 base and J by 4 bases. The CDR3 runs 16 residues. CDR3 DNA: TGCGCCAGCAGCCAAGTGCAGGGGGCTGGCACCGGGGAGCTGTTTTTT. Translated: CASSQVQGAGTGELFF.

The chain uses TRBV6-6 and TRBJ2-3; D possibly corresponds to TRBD2 (6 bases). The CDR3 is 15 residues long. V was pared by 4 bases and J by 0 bases, with 11 bases between. The germline V gene encodes CDR1 MNHNY and CDR2 SVGAGI (reference sequence). The CDR3 DNA follows: TGTGCCAGCAGTTCGTCCCGGGGGAGCACAGATACGCAGTATTTT. This sequence encodes CASSSSRGSTDTQYF.